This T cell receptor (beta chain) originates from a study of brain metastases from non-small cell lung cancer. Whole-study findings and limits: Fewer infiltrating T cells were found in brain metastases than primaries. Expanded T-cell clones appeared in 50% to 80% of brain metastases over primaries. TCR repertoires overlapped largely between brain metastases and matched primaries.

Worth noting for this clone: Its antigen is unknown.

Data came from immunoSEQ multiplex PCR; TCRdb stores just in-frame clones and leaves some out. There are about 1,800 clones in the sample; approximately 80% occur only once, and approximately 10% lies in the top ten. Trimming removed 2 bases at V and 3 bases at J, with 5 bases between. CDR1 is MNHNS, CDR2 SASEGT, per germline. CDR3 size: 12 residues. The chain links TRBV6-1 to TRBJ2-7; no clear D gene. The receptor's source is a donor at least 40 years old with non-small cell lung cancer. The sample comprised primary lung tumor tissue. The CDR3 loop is CASSEQIYEQYF. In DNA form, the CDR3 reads TGTGCCAGCAGTGAACAGATCTACGAGCAGTACTTC.